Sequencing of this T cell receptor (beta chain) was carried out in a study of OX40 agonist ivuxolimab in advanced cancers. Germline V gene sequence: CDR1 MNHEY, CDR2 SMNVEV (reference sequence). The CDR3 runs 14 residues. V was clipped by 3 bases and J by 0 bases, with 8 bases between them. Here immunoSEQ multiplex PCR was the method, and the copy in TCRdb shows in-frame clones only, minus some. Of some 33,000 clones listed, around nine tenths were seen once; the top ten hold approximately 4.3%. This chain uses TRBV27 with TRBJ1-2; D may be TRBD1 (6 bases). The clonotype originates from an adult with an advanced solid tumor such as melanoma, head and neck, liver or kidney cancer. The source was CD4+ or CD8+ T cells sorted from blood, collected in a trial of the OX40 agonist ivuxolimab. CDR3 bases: TGTGCCAGCAGTTTGGACAGAGCTAACTATGGCTACACCTTC. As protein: CASSLDRANYGYTF.